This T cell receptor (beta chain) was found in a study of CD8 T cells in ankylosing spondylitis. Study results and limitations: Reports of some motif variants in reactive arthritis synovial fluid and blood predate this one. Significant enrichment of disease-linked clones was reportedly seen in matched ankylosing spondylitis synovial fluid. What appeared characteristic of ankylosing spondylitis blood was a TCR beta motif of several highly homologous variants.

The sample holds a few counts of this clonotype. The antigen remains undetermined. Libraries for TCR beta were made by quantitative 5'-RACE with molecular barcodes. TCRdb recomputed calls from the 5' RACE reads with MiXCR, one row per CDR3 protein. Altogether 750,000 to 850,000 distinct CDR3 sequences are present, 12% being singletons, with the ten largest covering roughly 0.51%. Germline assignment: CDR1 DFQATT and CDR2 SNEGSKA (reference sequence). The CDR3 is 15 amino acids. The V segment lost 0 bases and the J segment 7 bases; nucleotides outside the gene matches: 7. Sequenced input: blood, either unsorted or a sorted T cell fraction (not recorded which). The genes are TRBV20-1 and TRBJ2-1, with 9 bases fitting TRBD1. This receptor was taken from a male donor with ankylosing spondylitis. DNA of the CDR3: TGCAGTGCTAGAGAGGGGGGGACAGGGAGTAATGAGCAGTTCTTC. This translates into CSAREGGTGSNEQFF.